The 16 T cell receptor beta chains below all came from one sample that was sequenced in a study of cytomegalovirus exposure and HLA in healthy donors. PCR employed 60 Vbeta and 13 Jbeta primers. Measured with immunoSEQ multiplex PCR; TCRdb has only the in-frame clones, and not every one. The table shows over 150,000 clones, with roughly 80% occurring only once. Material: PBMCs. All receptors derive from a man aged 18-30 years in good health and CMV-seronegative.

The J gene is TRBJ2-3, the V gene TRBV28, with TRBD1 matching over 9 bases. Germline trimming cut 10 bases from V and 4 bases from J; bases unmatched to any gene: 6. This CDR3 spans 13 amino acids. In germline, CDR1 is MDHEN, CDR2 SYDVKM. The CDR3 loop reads CATQQGAADTQYF. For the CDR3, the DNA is TGTGCCACGCAACAGGGGGCGGCAGATACGCAGTATTTT. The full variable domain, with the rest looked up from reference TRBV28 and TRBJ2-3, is DVKVTQSSRYLVKRTGEKVFLECVQDMDHENMFWYRQDPGLGLRLIYFSYDVKMKEKGDIPEGYSVSREKKERFSLILESASTNQTSMYLCATQQGAADTQYFGPGTRLTVL.

In DNA form, the CDR3 reads TGTGCCAGCAGCCATCGGGGCTCTGGAAACACCATATATTTT. Translation gives CASSHRGSGNTIYF. The gene calls are TRBV14 and TRBJ1-3; D unclear. The CDR3 has 14 amino acids. Trimming took 3 bases from V and 0 from J, leaving 6 bases between them. The V gene's germline CDR1 is SGHDN and CDR2 FVKESK.

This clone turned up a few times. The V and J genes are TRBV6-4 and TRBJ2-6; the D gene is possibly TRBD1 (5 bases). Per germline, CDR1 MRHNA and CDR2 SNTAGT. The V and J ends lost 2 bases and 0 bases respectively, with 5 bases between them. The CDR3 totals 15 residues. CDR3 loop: CASSDGHSGANVLTF. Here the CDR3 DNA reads TGTGCCAGCAGTGACGGACACTCTGGGGCCAACGTCCTGACTTTC.

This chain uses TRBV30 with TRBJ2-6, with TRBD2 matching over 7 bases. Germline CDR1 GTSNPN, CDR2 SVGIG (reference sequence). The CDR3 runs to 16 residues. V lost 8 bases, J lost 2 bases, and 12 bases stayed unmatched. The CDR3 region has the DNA TGTGCCCGGTGGGGCGGGGGTGTTACTGGGGCCAACGTCCTGACTTTC. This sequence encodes CARWGGGVTGANVLTF.

CDR3 loop: CASSLGTGTDTQYF. Written as DNA, the CDR3 is TGTGCCAGCTCACTCGGGACAGGCACAGATACGCAGTATTTT. The chain has TRBV18 and TRBJ2-3; 7 bases map to TRBD1. The CDR3 is 14 amino acids. The V and J ends lost 4 bases and 1 base, in that order; junction bases with no gene match: 2. Germline V lookup: CDR1 KGHSH, CDR2 LQKENI.

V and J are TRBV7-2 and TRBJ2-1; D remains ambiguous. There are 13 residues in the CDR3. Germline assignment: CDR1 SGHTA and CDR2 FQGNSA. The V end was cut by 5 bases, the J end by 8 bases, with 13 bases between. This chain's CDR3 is CASSLPSMDEQFF. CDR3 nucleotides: TGTGCCAGCAGCCTCCCTAGTATGGATGAGCAGTTCTTC.

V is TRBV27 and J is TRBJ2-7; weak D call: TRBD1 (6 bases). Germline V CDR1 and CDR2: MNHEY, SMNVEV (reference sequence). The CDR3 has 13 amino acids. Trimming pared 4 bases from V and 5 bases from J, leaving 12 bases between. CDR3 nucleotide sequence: TGTGCCAGCAGTTGGTATGGGGGCCACGAGCAGTACTTC. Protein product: CASSWYGGHEQYF.

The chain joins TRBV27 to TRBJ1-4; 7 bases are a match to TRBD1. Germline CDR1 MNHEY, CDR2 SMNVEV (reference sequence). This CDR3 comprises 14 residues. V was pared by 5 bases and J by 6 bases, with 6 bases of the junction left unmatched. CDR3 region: CASSTGRGHEKLFF. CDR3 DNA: TGTGCCAGCAGTACCGGGAGGGGGCATGAAAAACTGTTTTTT.

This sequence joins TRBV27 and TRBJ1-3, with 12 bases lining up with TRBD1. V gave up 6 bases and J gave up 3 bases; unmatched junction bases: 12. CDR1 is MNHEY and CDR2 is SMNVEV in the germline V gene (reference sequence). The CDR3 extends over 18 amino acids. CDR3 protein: CASRPFRDRGLFGNTIYF. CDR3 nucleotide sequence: TGTGCCAGCAGACCGTTCCGGGACAGGGGGCTCTTTGGAAACACCATATATTTT.

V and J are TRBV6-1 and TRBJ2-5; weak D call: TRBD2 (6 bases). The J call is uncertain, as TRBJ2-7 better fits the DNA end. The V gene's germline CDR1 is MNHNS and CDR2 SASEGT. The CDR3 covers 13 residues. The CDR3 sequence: CASSAGSSYEQYF. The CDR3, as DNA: TGTGCCAGCAGTGCCGGGAGCTCCTACGAGCAGTACTTC.

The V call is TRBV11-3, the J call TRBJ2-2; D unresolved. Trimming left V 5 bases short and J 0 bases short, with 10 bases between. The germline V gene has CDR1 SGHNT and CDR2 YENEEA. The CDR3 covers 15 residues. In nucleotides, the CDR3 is TGTGCCAGCAGCCTCACTTTCGCGAACACCGGGGAGCTGTTTTTT. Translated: CASSLTFANTGELFF.

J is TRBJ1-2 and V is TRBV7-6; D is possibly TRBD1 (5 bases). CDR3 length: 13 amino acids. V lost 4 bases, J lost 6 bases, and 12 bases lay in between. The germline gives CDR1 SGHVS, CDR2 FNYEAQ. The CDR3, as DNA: TGTGCCAGCAGCTACCACGGCAGGGATGGCTACACCTTC. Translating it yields CASSYHGRDGYTF. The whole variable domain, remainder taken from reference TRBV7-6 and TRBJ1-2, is GAGVSQSPRYKVTKRGQDVALRCDPISGHVSLYWYRQALGQGPEFLTYFNYEAQQDKSGLPNDRFSAERPEGSISTLTIQRTEQRDSAMYRCASSYHGRDGYTFGSGTRLTVV.

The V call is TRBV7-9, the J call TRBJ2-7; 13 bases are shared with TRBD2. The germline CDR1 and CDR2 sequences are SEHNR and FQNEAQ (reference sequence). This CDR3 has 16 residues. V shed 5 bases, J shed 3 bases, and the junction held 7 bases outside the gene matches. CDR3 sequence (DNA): TGTGCCAGCAGCCTGCGGGGGACTAGCGGGAACTACGAGCAGTACTTC. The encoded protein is CASSLRGTSGNYEQYF.

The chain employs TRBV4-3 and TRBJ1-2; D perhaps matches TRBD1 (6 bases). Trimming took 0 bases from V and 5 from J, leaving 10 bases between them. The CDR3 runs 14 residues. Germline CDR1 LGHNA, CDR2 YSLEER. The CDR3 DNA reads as TGCGCCAGCAGCCAAGACGGGACACCGTATGGCTACACCTTC. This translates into CASSQDGTPYGYTF.

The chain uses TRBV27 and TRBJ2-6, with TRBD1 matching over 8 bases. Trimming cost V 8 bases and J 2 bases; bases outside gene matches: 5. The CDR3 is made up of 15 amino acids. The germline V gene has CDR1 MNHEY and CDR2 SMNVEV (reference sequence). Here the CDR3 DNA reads TGTGCCAGCGGTACAGGGGGGACTGGGGCCAACGTCCTGACTTTC. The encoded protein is CASGTGGTGANVLTF. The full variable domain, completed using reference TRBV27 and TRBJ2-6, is EAQVTQNPRYLITVTGKKLTVTCSQNMNHEYMSWYRQDPGLGLRQIYYSMNVEVTDKGDVPEGYKVSRKEKRNFPLILESPSPNQTSLYFCASGTGGTGANVLTFGAGSRLTVL.

The CDR3, as DNA: TGCGCCAGCAGCCAAGGGGAGGGGCTCCCTGGATGGGCTTTCTTT. It yields the protein CASSQGEGLPGWAFF. The chain links TRBV4-3 to TRBJ1-1; possible D gene TRBD1, 5 bases. Germline CDR1 reads LGHNA; CDR2 reads YSLEER. The V end was cut by 1 base, the J end by 11 bases, with 20 bases between. The CDR3 covers 15 residues.